Following are 32 T cell receptor beta chains from one sample sequenced in a study of cytomegalovirus exposure and HLA in healthy donors. 13 Jbeta primers and 60 Vbeta primers were used for the PCR. The table came from immunoSEQ multiplex PCR; TCRdb's copy has only in-frame clones and leaves some out. The data contain about 120,000 clones, around three quarters of them singletons. Source material: PBMCs. The receptor set was obtained from a female donor in good health and CMV-seronegative.

This clone has only a few counts. The chain combines TRBV2 with TRBJ1-1; the D gene is possibly TRBD1 (6 bases). Trimming took 7 bases from V and 5 from J, leaving 17 bases between them. Germline lookup yields CDR1 SNHLY and CDR2 FYNNEI. The CDR3 has 14 residues. CDR3 loop: CASMEEWGPTEAFF. CDR3 in DNA: TGTGCCAGCATGGAGGAGTGGGGGCCGACTGAAGCTTTCTTT.

In the case of this clone: Sequence at one end of the junction differs from germline and may be a read error. Other DNA sequences from this sample encode an identical CDR3 as well. V is TRBV7-8 and J is TRBJ1-6, with TRBD1 identical over 7 bases. From germline, CDR1 is SGHVS and CDR2 FQNEAQ. The CDR3 runs 16 residues. CDR3 residues: CASSQNRGMYNSPLHF. CDR3 sequence (DNA): TGTGCCAGCAGCCAGAACAGGGGAATGTATAATTCCCCCCTCCACTTT.

The V and J genes are TRBV11-2 and TRBJ2-3; 11 nucleotides line up with TRBD2. V shed 5 bases, J shed 5 bases, and the junction held 15 bases outside the gene matches. CDR1 and CDR2 from the germline V gene are SGHAT and FQNNGV. The CDR3 length is 18 residues. CDR3 region: CASSPTSPSGGLEDTQYF. The CDR3 nucleotides read TGTGCCAGCAGCCCCACCTCCCCTAGCGGGGGGCTCGAAGATACGCAGTATTTT.

The genes are TRBV19 and TRBJ2-2; TRBD1 is a possible D gene (6 bases). Trimming shortened V by 2 bases and J by 7 bases, and 14 bases separated the two germline ends. The germline V gene has CDR1 LNHDA and CDR2 SQIVND (reference sequence). This CDR3 has 15 residues. For the CDR3, the DNA is TGTGCCAGTAGTATATCTGGACAGTCGGGCGGGGAGCTGTTTTTT. This encodes CASSISGQSGGELFF.

The rearrangement uses TRBV4-3 and TRBJ2-7; tentatively, D is TRBD1 (7 bases). Germline-derived CDR1 and CDR2 are LGHNA and YSLEER. Trimming cost V 0 bases and J 3 bases, with 12 bases left between them. The CDR3 is made up of 15 amino acids. This CDR3 is CASSQDPGGNYEQYF. CDR3 nucleotide sequence: TGCGCCAGCAGCCAAGATCCAGGGGGGAACTACGAGCAGTACTTC.

The chain employs TRBV5-5 and TRBJ2-5; D possibly corresponds to TRBD2 (6 bases). The CDR3 is 14 amino acids. Trimming pared 6 bases from V and 2 bases from J, leaving 14 bases between. Per germline, CDR1 SGHKS and CDR2 YYEKEE (reference sequence). CDR3 nucleotide sequence: TGTGCCAGCACCACCGGGAGTTCTCAAGAGACCCAGTACTTC. Its protein is CASTTGSSQETQYF.

V gene TRBV5-1 combines with J gene TRBJ2-5, with a weak D call TRBD2 (6 bases). Trimming cost V 0 bases and J 5 bases, with 11 bases left between them. Germline CDR1 and CDR2: SGHRS and YFSETQ. The length of the CDR3 is 14 residues. The CDR3 loop reads CASSLVLGGETQYF. The CDR3 bases are TGCGCCAGCAGCTTGGTACTCGGGGGTGAGACCCAGTACTTC.

This chain connects TRBV2 to TRBJ1-2; 8 bases fit TRBD1. Unmatched junction bases numbered 10, after V lost 6 bases and J lost 4 bases. Germline V gene sequence: CDR1 SNHLY, CDR2 FYNNEI. There are 15 residues in the CDR3. CDR3 protein: CASRRDRGGGYGYTF. The CDR3 nucleotides are TGTGCCAGCAGGAGAGACAGGGGCGGCGGCTATGGCTACACCTTC.

This clone was picked up one time. The chain employs TRBV19 and TRBJ2-1, with D possibly TRBD1 on 6 matching bases. Germline values: CDR1 LNHDA, CDR2 SQIVND (reference sequence). This CDR3 has 14 amino acids. The V gene lost 6 bases and the J gene lost 8 bases, with 17 bases spanning the gap. CDR3 DNA: TGTGCCAGTAGGTTACAGGGCCGTGGGTATGAGCAGTTCTTC. Translating it yields CASRLQGRGYEQFF.

The rearrangement joins TRBV5-1 to TRBJ2-5, with 9 bases matching TRBD2. This CDR3 contains 14 residues. V dropped 1 base and J dropped 5; count of bases not matched to a gene: 3. The V gene's germline CDR1 is SGHRS and CDR2 YFSETQ. The CDR3 region has the DNA TGCGCCAGCAGCTTGCGAAGCGGGAGGGAGACCCAGTACTTC. Protein: CASSLRSGRETQYF.

This clone came up once. The chain links TRBV6-1 to TRBJ2-2; D is perhaps TRBD1 (6 bases). The CDR3 has 14 residues. V was shortened by 4 bases and J by 3 bases, with 9 bases between the two germline ends. Per germline, CDR1 MNHNS and CDR2 SASEGT. CDR3 loop: CASSAGQYTGELFF. The CDR3, as DNA: TGTGCCAGCAGTGCCGGACAGTACACCGGGGAGCTGTTTTTT.

This CDR3 reads CAWSVSRFGGYTF. CDR3 DNA sequence: TGTGCCTGGAGTGTATCACGGTTTGGTGGCTACACCTTC. V gene TRBV30 combines with J gene TRBJ1-2; D not resolved. Per germline, CDR1 GTSNPN and CDR2 SVGIG (reference sequence). This CDR3 contains 13 residues. Trimming removed 0 bases from V and 7 bases from J, with 12 bases in between.

This clone was seen only once. The chain carries TRBV2 and TRBJ1-2; D remains ambiguous. Trimming removed 8 bases at V and 9 bases at J, with 13 bases between. This CDR3 comprises 11 residues. Germline values: CDR1 SNHLY, CDR2 FYNNEI. The CDR3 bases are TGTGCCAGCTTGACCAGGCAACGCTACACCTTC. Translating it yields CASLTRQRYTF.

The rearrangement uses TRBV9 and TRBJ2-5, with 7 bases matching TRBD1. This CDR3 comprises 14 residues. The V segment lost 3 bases and the J segment 4 bases; nucleotides outside the gene matches: 6. Germline V gives CDR1 SGDLS, CDR2 YYNGEE. CDR3 in amino acids: CASSAQGHGETQYF. The DNA of the CDR3 is TGTGCCAGCAGCGCACAGGGGCACGGAGAGACCCAGTACTTC.

The rearrangement links TRBV4-3 to TRBJ1-5, with no clear D. The CDR3 consists of 13 residues. Germline CDR1 reads LGHNA; CDR2 reads YSLEER. The V and J ends lost 4 bases and 0 bases respectively, with 4 bases between them. CDR3 region: CASSLNSNQPQHF. The CDR3 DNA is TGCGCCAGCAGCCTAAATAGCAATCAGCCCCAGCATTTT.

The J gene is TRBJ1-5, the V gene TRBV23-1; the match to TRBD1 covers 7 bases. TRBV23-1 is filed as an ORF, its function uncertain. The length of the CDR3 is 15 residues. Germline trimming cut 2 bases from V and 1 base from J; bases unmatched to any gene: 2. The CDR3 DNA follows: TGCGCCAGCAGTCAAGGGGACAGCAGCAATCAGCCCCAGCATTTT. It translates to CASSQGDSSNQPQHF.

The V gene is TRBV30, the J gene TRBJ1-2, with D possibly TRBD1 on 6 matching bases. Germline loops: CDR1 GTSNPN, CDR2 SVGIG (reference sequence). CDR3 length: 11 residues. V was clipped by 8 bases and J by 7 bases, with 14 bases between them. CDR3 coding DNA: TGTGCCCCTGGACAGCGACGTGGCTACACCTTC. Its protein is CAPGQRRGYTF.

This clone was detected a few times. V usage is TRBV4-3 and J usage is TRBJ2-2, with TRBD1 identical over 7 bases. In germline, CDR1 is LGHNA, CDR2 YSLEER. V shed 0 bases, J shed 1 base, and the junction held 14 bases outside the gene matches. CDR3 length: 20 amino acids. CDR3: CASSQEPHGARQGNTGELFF. The DNA of the CDR3 is TGCGCCAGCAGCCAAGAGCCCCATGGGGCGAGACAGGGGAACACCGGGGAGCTGTTTTTT.

This chain connects TRBV11-3 to TRBJ2-1, with 7 bases fitting TRBD1. This CDR3 comprises 14 residues. With 5 bases clipped from V and 5 bases from J, the junction kept 6 bases outside the gene matches. The germline gives CDR1 SGHNT, CDR2 YENEEA. The CDR3 bases are TGTGCCAGCAGCCCAGCGACAGGGAACAATGAGCAGTTCTTC. Its protein product is CASSPATGNNEQFF.

The rearrangement links TRBV19 to TRBJ2-5, with TRBD1 matching 8 bases. The CDR3 has 16 amino acids. V shed 5 bases and J 5 bases; nucleotides not matched to a gene: 13. Germline V CDR1 and CDR2: LNHDA, SQIVND (reference sequence). CDR3 sequence reads: CASSPYFQGASETQYF. The CDR3 coding sequence is TGTGCCAGTAGTCCCTATTTCCAGGGGGCATCCGAGACCCAGTACTTC.

This rearrangement joins TRBV6-1 to TRBJ1-2; D remains ambiguous. Germline values: CDR1 MNHNS, CDR2 SASEGT. The CDR3 totals 11 residues. The V end was cut by 8 bases, the J end by 8 bases, with 12 bases between. This chain's CDR3 is CASVVGSGYTF. In nucleotides, the CDR3 is TGTGCCAGCGTGGTGGGGAGCGGCTACACCTTC.

J is TRBJ1-1 and V is TRBV6-5; TRBD1 is a possible D gene (5 bases). Trimming shortened V by 11 bases and J by 5 bases, and 21 bases separated the two germline ends. CDR1 and CDR2 (germline): MNHEY, SVGAGI. CDR3 length: 14 amino acids. CDR3 loop: CASRRGQSPTEAFF. The CDR3 DNA is TGTGCCTCCCGGCGCGGACAAAGTCCAACTGAAGCTTTCTTT.

V is TRBV27 and J is TRBJ2-2; D may be TRBD2 (6 bases). V lost 8 bases and J lost 0, with 13 bases in between. CDR3 length equals 15 residues. CDR1 and CDR2 (germline): MNHEY, SMNVEV (reference sequence). The CDR3 spells CASAGSGPNTGELFF. For the CDR3, the DNA is TGTGCCAGCGCGGGGTCAGGGCCGAACACCGGGGAGCTGTTTTTT.

The chain links TRBV5-1 to TRBJ2-7; D might be TRBD2 (5 bases). CDR1 is SGHRS, CDR2 YFSETQ, per germline. The V and J ends lost 0 bases and 0 bases respectively, with 7 bases between them. There are 14 residues in the CDR3. In nucleotides, the CDR3 is TGCGCCAGCAGCTTGGGGAGGAGCTCCTACGAGCAGTACTTC. Residues: CASSLGRSSYEQYF.

This rearrangement joins TRBV5-6 to TRBJ2-1; 10 nucleotides agree with TRBD2. Germline V gives CDR1 SGHDT, CDR2 YYEEEE. Trimming at V came to 5 bases and at J to 2 bases, leaving 10 bases not matched to a gene. CDR3 length equals 17 residues. Here the CDR3 DNA reads TGTGCCAGCAGGGAGGTAGCGGGGGGCCAAACCTACAATGAGCAGTTCTTC. This sequence encodes CASREVAGGQTYNEQFF.

The V gene is TRBV10-3, the J gene TRBJ1-2; the D gene is possibly TRBD1 (5 bases). The CDR3 runs to 13 residues. Trimming took off 10 bases at V and 0 bases at J, with 12 bases between the two ends. The germline V gene encodes CDR1 ENHRY and CDR2 SYGVKD. The CDR3 coding sequence is TGTGCCACCGCCGACAGCGCTAACTATGGCTACACCTTC. Its protein is CATADSANYGYTF.

Remarks on this clone: Sequence at one end of the junction differs from germline and may be a read error. The V call is TRBV9, the J call TRBJ2-3, with TRBD2 matching 8 bases. The CDR3 spans 16 residues. Germline V gives CDR1 SGDLS, CDR2 YYNGEE. This CDR3 is CASSDDIAGFTNTQYF. DNA of the CDR3: TGTGCCAGCAGCGACGATATAGCGGGGTTCACAAATACGCAGTATTTT.

The CDR3 loop is CASTPGQGYDYGYTF. The DNA for the CDR3 is TGTGCCAGCACCCCGGGACAGGGGTACGACTATGGCTACACCTTC. The chain couples TRBV6-1 to TRBJ1-2; 10 bases match TRBD1. The length of the CDR3 is 15 residues. V lost 7 bases, J lost 3 bases, and 8 bases stayed unmatched. Germline loops: CDR1 MNHNS, CDR2 SASEGT.

The CDR3 loop is CASTRDRGALSSYNEQFF. Written as DNA, the CDR3 is TGTGCCAGCACCCGGGACAGGGGGGCACTTAGCTCCTACAATGAGCAGTTCTTC. This chain joins TRBV27 and TRBJ2-1; TRBD1 matches 11 bases. V was clipped by 7 bases and J by 0 bases; unmatched bases: 11. Germline CDR1 is MNHEY and CDR2 is SMNVEV (reference sequence). The CDR3 contains 18 residues.

V is TRBV6-1 and J is TRBJ1-1, with TRBD1 matching over 10 bases. Germline lookup yields CDR1 MNHNS and CDR2 SASEGT. The CDR3 spans 15 residues. Losses at the gene ends were 7 bases for V and 0 bases for J; bases not matched to a gene: 5. The CDR3 reads CASTRDRGVNTEAFF. The CDR3 nucleotides read TGTGCCAGCACTCGGGACAGGGGTGTGAACACTGAAGCTTTCTTT.

The J gene is TRBJ1-1, the V gene TRBV7-9; D unclear. Germline CDR1 SEHNR, CDR2 FQNEAQ (reference sequence). Trimming shortened V by 5 bases and J by 7 bases, and 11 bases separated the two germline ends. The CDR3 has 12 residues. The CDR3 spells CASSPGILEAFF. CDR3 DNA sequence: TGTGCCAGCAGCCCGGGAATTCTTGAAGCTTTCTTT.

This chain connects TRBV19 to TRBJ2-1; 8 bases line up with TRBD1. Trimming removed 6 bases from V and 7 bases from J; junction bases left unmatched: 8. The CDR3 is made up of 14 amino acids. Per the germline V gene, CDR1 is LNHDA and CDR2 is SQIVND (reference sequence). The DNA of the CDR3 is TGTGCCAGTAGCGGACAGGGCCTTCTGAATGAGCAGTTCTTC. Protein sequence: CASSGQGLLNEQFF. Based on the CDR3 plus reference TRBV19 and TRBJ2-1, the full variable domain is DGGITQSPKYLFRKEGQNVTLSCEQNLNHDAMYWYRQDPGQGLRLIYYSQIVNDFQKGDIAEGYSVSREKKESFPLTVTSAQKNPTAFYLCASSGQGLLNEQFFGPGTRLTVL.